These T cell receptor beta chains were read from a single sample in a study of T cell changes during pregnancy in multiple sclerosis. TCRdb keeps only in-frame clones here, not all; method: immunoSEQ multiplex PCR. The data contain some 70,000 clones, around 92% of them singletons. The material sequenced was CD8+ T cells from peripheral blood mononuclear cells, taken in the third trimester of pregnancy. Receptors originate from a female donor in good health, enrolled as a control in a pregnancy study. The CDR3 runs from the conserved cysteine through the conserved F or W. The D gene is left open where the match is weak. The size of a clone is reported for some rows only, either as once, few or many, or as a class for expanded clones.

D gene: -
CDR3 length: 11
V gene: TRBV29-1
clone size: -
J gene: TRBJ1-1
CDR3 protein: CSQAGGTEAFF
CDR3 DNA: TGCAGCCAAGCCGGGGGTACTGAAGCTTTCTTT

D gene: TRBD1
CDR3 length: 16
V gene: TRBV9
clone size: -
J gene: TRBJ1-1
CDR3 protein: CASSGDRVRGDTEAFF
CDR3 DNA: TGTGCCAGCAGCGGCGACAGGGTTAGAGGGGACACTGAAGCTTTCTTT

D gene: -
CDR3 length: 16
V gene: TRBV9
clone size: -
J gene: TRBJ2-3
CDR3 protein: CASSLPTGTSTDTQYF
CDR3 DNA: TGTGCCAGCAGCCTTCCGACAGGAACTAGCACAGATACGCAGTATTTT

D gene: -
CDR3 length: 13
V gene: TRBV29-1
clone size: -
J gene: TRBJ2-7
CDR3 protein: CSVAKGMDNEQYF
CDR3 DNA: TGCAGCGTTGCGAAGGGGATGGACAACGAGCAGTACTTC

D gene: -
CDR3 length: 12
V gene: TRBV25-1
clone size: -
J gene: TRBJ2-5
CDR3 protein: CASRGYQETQYF
CDR3 DNA: TGTGCCAGCCGGGGGTACCAAGAGACCCAGTACTTC

D gene: TRBD2
CDR3 length: 14
V gene: TRBV4-3
clone size: -
J gene: TRBJ2-1
CDR3 protein: CASSQGDSGDEQFF
CDR3 DNA: TGCGCCAGCAGCCAAGGGGATAGCGGGGATGAGCAGTTCTTC

D gene: TRBD1
CDR3 length: 15
V gene: TRBV7-9
clone size: -
J gene: TRBJ1-1
CDR3 protein: CASSLVDRGNTEAFF
CDR3 DNA: TGTGCCAGCAGCTTAGTGGACAGGGGGAACACTGAAGCTTTCTTT

D gene: -
CDR3 length: 16
V gene: TRBV19
clone size: -
J gene: TRBJ2-1
CDR3 protein: CASSIRLQGRRDEQFF
CDR3 DNA: TGTGCCAGTAGTATAAGGCTCCAGGGGAGAAGGGATGAGCAGTTCTTC

D gene: TRBD1
CDR3 length: 16
V gene: TRBV4-3
clone size: -
J gene: TRBJ1-4
CDR3 protein: CASSHIYRGREEKLFF
CDR3 DNA: TGCGCCAGCAGCCATATTTACAGGGGGCGCGAGGAAAAACTGTTTTTT

D gene: -
CDR3 length: 15
V gene: TRBV5-5
clone size: once
J gene: TRBJ2-7
CDR3 protein: CASSSPDSRSYEQYF
CDR3 DNA: TGTGCCAGCAGCTCCCCCGACAGCAGATCCTACGAGCAGTACTTC

D gene: -
CDR3 length: 13
V gene: TRBV5-6
clone size: -
J gene: TRBJ1-5
CDR3 protein: CASSLGGFQPQHF
CDR3 DNA: TGTGCCAGCAGCCTTGGGGGGTTTCAGCCCCAGCATTTT

D gene: -
CDR3 length: 12
V gene: TRBV10-3
clone size: -
J gene: TRBJ2-2
CDR3 protein: CAIRIRAGELFF
CDR3 DNA: TGTGCCATCAGGATCAGGGCCGGGGAGCTGTTTTTT

D gene: -
CDR3 length: 13
V gene: TRBV4-2
clone size: -
J gene: TRBJ2-1
CDR3 protein: CASSQGHYNEQFF
CDR3 DNA: TGTGCCAGCAGCCAAGGACACTACAATGAGCAGTTCTTC

D gene: TRBD2
CDR3 length: 17
V gene: TRBV25-1
clone size: -
J gene: TRBJ2-7
CDR3 protein: CASSEYSSGARSGEQYF
CDR3 DNA: TGTGCCAGCAGTGAATATAGTAGCGGGGCGAGGTCCGGAGAGCAGTACTTC

D gene: -
CDR3 length: 15
V gene: TRBV5-1
clone size: once
J gene: TRBJ1-1
CDR3 protein: CASSSWGGLSTEAFF
CDR3 DNA: TGCGCCAGCAGCTCCTGGGGGGGTTTAAGCACTGAAGCTTTCTTT

D gene: -
CDR3 length: 13
V gene: TRBV29-1
clone size: -
J gene: TRBJ1-6
CDR3 protein: CSVEDDAPGALHF
CDR3 DNA: TGCAGCGTCGAAGATGACGCTCCAGGGGCCCTCCACTTT

D gene: TRBD2
CDR3 length: 15
V gene: TRBV5-1
clone size: -
J gene: TRBJ2-3
CDR3 protein: CASSPRLANTDTQYF
CDR3 DNA: TGCGCCAGCAGCCCGCGACTAGCGAACACAGATACGCAGTATTTT

D gene: -
CDR3 length: 15
V gene: TRBV7-9
clone size: -
J gene: TRBJ2-7
CDR3 protein: CASSSRQTRSYEQYF
CDR3 DNA: TGTGCCAGCAGCTCCCGACAGACCCGCTCCTACGAGCAGTACTTC

D gene: TRBD1
CDR3 length: 15
V gene: TRBV30
clone size: -
J gene: TRBJ1-2
CDR3 protein: CAWSVGTGGNYGYTF
CDR3 DNA: TGTGCCTGGAGTGTCGGCACAGGGGGTAACTATGGCTACACCTTC

D gene: -
CDR3 length: 12
V gene: TRBV30
clone size: -
J gene: TRBJ1-4
CDR3 protein: CAWSVQNEKLFF
CDR3 DNA: TGTGCCTGGAGTGTACAGAATGAAAAACTGTTTTTT

D gene: TRBD1
CDR3 length: 14
V gene: TRBV29-1
clone size: -
J gene: TRBJ1-2
CDR3 protein: CSGVSGTGSDGYTF
CDR3 DNA: TGCAGCGGGGTGAGCGGGACAGGGTCTGATGGCTACACCTTC

D gene: TRBD2
CDR3 length: 13
V gene: TRBV6-1
clone size: -
J gene: TRBJ2-7
CDR3 protein: CASSGGGTYEQYF
CDR3 DNA: TGTGCCAGCAGTGGGGGGGGAACCTACGAGCAGTACTTC

D gene: -
CDR3 length: 15
V gene: TRBV4-2
clone size: few
J gene: TRBJ2-7
CDR3 protein: CASSQAAGAAYEQYF
CDR3 DNA: TGTGCCAGCAGCCAAGCGGCAGGGGCGGCCTACGAGCAGTACTTC

D gene: -
CDR3 length: 12
V gene: TRBV28
clone size: -
J gene: TRBJ2-7
CDR3 protein: CASSWLGQEQYF
CDR3 DNA: TGTGCCAGCAGTTGGCTGGGACAAGAGCAGTACTTC

D gene: TRBD1
CDR3 length: 15
V gene: TRBV27
clone size: -
J gene: TRBJ2-7
CDR3 protein: CASSLLGQGSYEQYF
CDR3 DNA: TGTGCCAGCAGTTTATTGGGACAGGGGTCCTACGAGCAGTACTTC

D gene: -
CDR3 length: 12
V gene: TRBV29-1
clone size: -
J gene: TRBJ2-7
CDR3 protein: CSVGDPSYEQYF
CDR3 DNA: TGCAGCGTGGGAGACCCCTCCTACGAGCAGTACTTC

D gene: TRBD1
CDR3 length: 14
V gene: TRBV4-1
clone size: -
J gene: TRBJ2-7
CDR3 protein: CASSQANRGYEQYF
CDR3 DNA: TGCGCCAGCAGCCAAGCGAACAGGGGCTACGAGCAGTACTTC

D gene: -
CDR3 length: 21
V gene: TRBV2
clone size: -
J gene: TRBJ1-1
CDR3 protein: CASSAPLGEGGSSSRATEAFF
CDR3 DNA: TGTGCCAGCAGTGCCCCCCTGGGGGAGGGGGGGAGTAGTTCGAGGGCCACTGAAGCTTTCTTT

D gene: -
CDR3 length: 16
V gene: TRBV5-1
clone size: once
J gene: TRBJ1-1
CDR3 protein: CASSLLPTEESTEAFF
CDR3 DNA: TGCGCCAGCAGCTTGTTACCGACAGAAGAGAGCACTGAAGCTTTCTTT

D gene: -
CDR3 length: 16
V gene: TRBV4-3
clone size: -
J gene: TRBJ1-1
CDR3 protein: CASSHASRITDTEAFF
CDR3 DNA: TGCGCCAGCAGCCATGCCTCCCGTATAACTGACACTGAAGCTTTCTTT

D gene: -
CDR3 length: 16
V gene: TRBV7-9
clone size: -
J gene: TRBJ2-3
CDR3 protein: CASSLAGQGDTDTQYF
CDR3 DNA: TGTGCCAGCAGCTTAGCGGGCCAGGGTGACACAGATACGCAGTATTTT

D gene: TRBD1
CDR3 length: 14
V gene: TRBV6-5
clone size: -
J gene: TRBJ1-5
CDR3 protein: CASSGQGRDQPQHF
CDR3 DNA: TGTGCCAGCAGCGGACAGGGCAGGGATCAGCCCCAGCATTTT

D gene: TRBD1
CDR3 length: 13
V gene: TRBV2
clone size: -
J gene: TRBJ2-7
CDR3 protein: CASLRQGMNEQYF
CDR3 DNA: TGTGCCAGCCTCAGACAGGGGATGAACGAGCAGTACTTC

D gene: -
CDR3 length: 13
V gene: TRBV7-9
clone size: -
J gene: TRBJ1-2
CDR3 protein: CASSPGVGTGYTF
CDR3 DNA: TGTGCCAGCAGCCCGGGGGTAGGGACTGGCTACACCTTC

D gene: -
CDR3 length: 12
V gene: TRBV7-8
clone size: -
J gene: TRBJ1-1
CDR3 protein: CASSLAGGEAFF
CDR3 DNA: TGTGCCAGCAGCCTCGCCGGAGGGGAAGCTTTCTTT

D gene: -
CDR3 length: 12
V gene: TRBV13
clone size: once
J gene: TRBJ1-2
CDR3 protein: CASSLVGGGYTF
CDR3 DNA: TGTGCCAGCAGCTTAGTCGGCGGAGGCTACACCTTC

D gene: -
CDR3 length: 15
V gene: TRBV7-2
clone size: once
J gene: TRBJ1-1
CDR3 protein: CASSPWPETGTEAFF
CDR3 DNA: TGTGCCAGCAGCCCCTGGCCTGAAACGGGGACTGAAGCTTTCTTT

D gene: -
CDR3 length: 14
V gene: TRBV7-2
clone size: -
J gene: TRBJ2-7
CDR3 protein: CASSFGLISYEQYF
CDR3 DNA: TGTGCCAGCAGCTTCGGACTGATCTCCTACGAGCAGTACTTC

D gene: TRBD2
CDR3 length: 16
V gene: TRBV6-6
clone size: -
J gene: TRBJ2-1
CDR3 protein: CASSSTPGGPQNEQFF
CDR3 DNA: TGTGCCAGCAGCTCTACCCCGGGGGGGCCACAAAATGAGCAGTTCTTC

D gene: TRBD1
CDR3 length: 17
V gene: TRBV9
clone size: few
J gene: TRBJ1-6
CDR3 protein: CASSEDRGDSYNSPLHF
CDR3 DNA: TGTGCCAGCAGCGAGGACAGGGGAGACTCCTATAATTCACCCCTCCACTTT

D gene: -
CDR3 length: 12
V gene: TRBV9
clone size: -
J gene: TRBJ1-2
CDR3 protein: CASSAPGEGYTF
CDR3 DNA: TGTGCCAGCAGCGCCCCAGGCGAAGGCTACACCTTC

D gene: -
CDR3 length: 16
V gene: TRBV5-4
clone size: few
J gene: TRBJ1-2
CDR3 protein: CASSPSYSSFGYGYTF
CDR3 DNA: TGTGCCAGCAGCCCCTCCTACTCCTCCTTCGGCTATGGCTACACCTTC

D gene: TRBD1
CDR3 length: 15
V gene: TRBV14
clone size: -
J gene: TRBJ2-1
CDR3 protein: CASSQPDRAYNEQFF
CDR3 DNA: TGTGCCAGCAGCCAACCGGACAGGGCCTACAATGAGCAGTTCTTC

D gene: TRBD1
CDR3 length: 17
V gene: TRBV7-9
clone size: -
J gene: TRBJ1-1
CDR3 protein: CASSAPRTGGGNTEAFF
CDR3 DNA: TGTGCCAGCAGCGCACCTCGGACAGGGGGTGGGAATACTGAAGCTTTCTTT

D gene: TRBD1
CDR3 length: 14
V gene: TRBV5-8
clone size: -
J gene: TRBJ2-7
CDR3 protein: CASSLDRGTYEQYF
CDR3 DNA: TGTGCCAGCAGCCTGGACAGGGGAACGTACGAGCAGTACTTC

D gene: TRBD1
CDR3 length: 14
V gene: TRBV9
clone size: -
J gene: TRBJ1-6
CDR3 protein: CASSVTGDNSPLHF
CDR3 DNA: TGTGCCAGCAGCGTAACAGGGGACAATTCACCCCTCCACTTT

D gene: TRBD2
CDR3 length: 15
V gene: TRBV9
clone size: -
J gene: TRBJ2-1
CDR3 protein: CASEKGAGGQDEQFF
CDR3 DNA: TGTGCCAGCGAAAAGGGAGCGGGGGGGCAGGATGAGCAGTTCTTC

D gene: -
CDR3 length: 14
V gene: TRBV5-1
clone size: -
J gene: TRBJ1-1
CDR3 protein: CASSLGTGITEAFF
CDR3 DNA: TGCGCCAGCAGCTTGGGTACGGGAATCACTGAAGCTTTCTTT

D gene: -
CDR3 length: 12
V gene: TRBV9
clone size: -
J gene: TRBJ2-1
CDR3 protein: CASSGGNNEQFF
CDR3 DNA: TGTGCCAGCAGCGGCGGCAACAATGAGCAGTTCTTC

D gene: -
CDR3 length: 19
V gene: TRBV6-1
clone size: -
J gene: TRBJ1-6
CDR3 protein: CASSEGVMVDREKGSPLHF
CDR3 DNA: TGTGCCAGCAGTGAAGGCGTTATGGTGGACCGGGAGAAGGGATCACCCCTCCACTTT

D gene: TRBD2
CDR3 length: 14
V gene: TRBV2
clone size: -
J gene: TRBJ2-1
CDR3 protein: CASLGLAGDNEQFF
CDR3 DNA: TGTGCCAGCCTCGGACTAGCGGGGGACAATGAGCAGTTCTTC

D gene: -
CDR3 length: 13
V gene: TRBV9
clone size: -
J gene: TRBJ1-2
CDR3 protein: CASSVEQGGGYTF
CDR3 DNA: TGTGCCAGCAGCGTAGAACAGGGTGGAGGCTACACCTTC

D gene: -
CDR3 length: 17
V gene: TRBV13
clone size: -
J gene: TRBJ2-6
CDR3 protein: CASSSADSYSGANVLTF
CDR3 DNA: TGTGCCAGCAGCTCCGCGGACAGCTACTCTGGGGCCAACGTCCTGACTTTC

D gene: -
CDR3 length: 15
V gene: TRBV5-8
clone size: -
J gene: TRBJ1-5
CDR3 protein: CASSLVGGSNQPQHF
CDR3 DNA: TGTGCCAGCAGCTTGGTGGGAGGCAGCAATCAGCCCCAGCATTTT